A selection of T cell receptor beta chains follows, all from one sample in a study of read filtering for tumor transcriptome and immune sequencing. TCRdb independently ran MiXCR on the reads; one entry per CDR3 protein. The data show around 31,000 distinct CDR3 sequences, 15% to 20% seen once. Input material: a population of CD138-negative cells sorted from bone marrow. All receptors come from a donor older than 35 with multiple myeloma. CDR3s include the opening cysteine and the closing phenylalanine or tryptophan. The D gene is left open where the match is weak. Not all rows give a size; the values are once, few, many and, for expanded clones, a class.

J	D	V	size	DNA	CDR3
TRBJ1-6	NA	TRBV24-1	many	TGTGCCACCAGTGATGGACTGGCCTCTAATTCACCCCTCCACTTT	CATSDGLASNSPLHF
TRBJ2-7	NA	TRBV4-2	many	TGTGCCAGCAGCCGGGAAACGATCTACGAGCAGTACTTC	CASSRETIYEQYF
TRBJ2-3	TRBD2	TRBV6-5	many	TGTGCCAGCAGCATAGGACTAGACACCACAGATACGCAGTATTTT	CASSIGLDTTDTQYF
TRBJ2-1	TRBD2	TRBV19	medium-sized	TGTGCCAGTAGTATTACCGGGACTAGTGGTGATGAGCAGTTCTTC	CASSITGTSGDEQFF
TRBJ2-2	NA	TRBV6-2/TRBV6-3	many	TGTGCCAGCAGTATAGGGACCGGCACCGGGGAGCTGTTTTTT	CASSIGTGTGELFF
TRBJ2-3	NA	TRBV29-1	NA	TGCAGCGTTGAGGTGGTCTTGAGGGAAGCAGATACGCAGTATTTT	CSVEVVLREADTQYF
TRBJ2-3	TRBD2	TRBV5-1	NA	TGCGCCAGCAGCTTTACCGGGACTAGCGGCACAGATACGCAGTATTTT	CASSFTGTSGTDTQYF
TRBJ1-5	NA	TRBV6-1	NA	TGTGCCAGCAGTGATGGTGGGGGTGAATCTCAGCCCCAGCATTTT	CASSDGGGESQPQHF
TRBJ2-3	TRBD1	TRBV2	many	TGTGCCAGCCACAGGGGGCCCACGCAGTATTTT	CASHRGPTQYF
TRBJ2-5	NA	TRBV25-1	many	TGTGCCAGCAGTCTATCTGTGAGGGGCGAGACCCAGTACTTC	CASSLSVRGETQYF
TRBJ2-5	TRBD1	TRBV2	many	TGTGCCAGCACTTTCGGGACAGGGAGCCAAGAGACCCAGTACTTC	CASTFGTGSQETQYF
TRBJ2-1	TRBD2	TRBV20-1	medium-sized	TGCAGTGCTAGCAGCGGGATTTCCTACAATGAGCAGTTCTTC	CSASSGISYNEQFF
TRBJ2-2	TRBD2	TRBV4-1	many	TGCGCCAGCAGCCAATTGGGACTAGCGGGGAAGAACACCGGGGAGCTGTTTTTT	CASSQLGLAGKNTGELFF
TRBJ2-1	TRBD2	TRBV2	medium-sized	TGTGCCGCCAGCGGGGGGAGCTCCTACAATGAGCAGTTCTTC	CAASGGSSYNEQFF
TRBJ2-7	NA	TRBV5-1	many	TGCGCCAGCAGCCTCGGAGGGGACGAGCAGTACTTC	CASSLGGDEQYF
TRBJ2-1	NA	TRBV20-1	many	TGCAGTGCTAGAGATTGGGGGGACGGTGAGCAGTTCTTC	CSARDWGDGEQFF
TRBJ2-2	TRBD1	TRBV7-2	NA	TGTGCCAGCGGGGGACAGGGAAACACCGGGGAGCTGTTTTTT	CASGGQGNTGELFF
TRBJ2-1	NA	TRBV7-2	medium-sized	TGTGCCAGCAGCCCTACAGGGAACTACAATGAGCAGTTCTTC	CASSPTGNYNEQFF
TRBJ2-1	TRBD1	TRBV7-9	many	TGTGCCAGCAGCTTAACGCCGGGACAGCCCTACAATGAGCAGTTCTTC	CASSLTPGQPYNEQFF
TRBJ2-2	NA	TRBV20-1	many	TGCAGTGCTAGAGATGGGGGGGGCCAGAGGACCGGGGAGCTGTTTTTT	CSARDGGGQRTGELFF
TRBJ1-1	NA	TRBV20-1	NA	TGCAGTGCTCAGGGGTTGAACACTGAAGCTTTCTTT	CSAQGLNTEAFF
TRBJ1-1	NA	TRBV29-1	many	TGCAGCGTTGAAGATCGAATAAAGGGCTTAAACACTGAAGCTTTCTTT	CSVEDRIKGLNTEAFF
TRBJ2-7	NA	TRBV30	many	TGTGCCTGGAGTGGGGGACTGGGCCCCTACGAGCAGTACTTC	CAWSGGLGPYEQYF
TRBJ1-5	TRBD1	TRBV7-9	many	TGTGCCAGCAGCTCGGGGACAGATCAGCCCCAGCATTTT	CASSSGTDQPQHF
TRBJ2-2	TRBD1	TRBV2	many	TGTGCGTCCCAGCAGTCGACAGGGTCCACCGGGGAGCTGTTTTTT	CASQQSTGSTGELFF
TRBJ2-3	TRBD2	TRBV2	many	TGTGCCAGCAGGCGGGGGGGTGCCTCTGTAACTAGCACAGATACGCAGTATTTT	CASRRGGASVTSTDTQYF
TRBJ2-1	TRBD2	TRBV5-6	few	TGTGCCAGCGGGGGACTAGCGGGAGAATACAATGAGCAGTTCTTC	CASGGLAGEYNEQFF
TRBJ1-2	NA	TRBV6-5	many	TGTGCCAGCAGTTACGGGGGCGCGGACTATGGCTACACCTTC	CASSYGGADYGYTF
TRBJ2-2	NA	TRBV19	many	TGTGCCAGTAGTATAGTCGGGGAGCTGTTTTTT	CASSIVGELFF